The sequence of this TCR beta chain was determined in a study of cytomegalovirus exposure and HLA in healthy donors. The overall study: T cells numbering about 200 million yielded 90 million to 140 million unique TCR beta sequences in an earlier analysis.

About this clone itself: Antigen unknown.

This CDR3 is built from 14 residues. The V gene end was trimmed by 4 bases and the J gene end by 2 bases; junction bases not matched to a gene: 5. The germline CDR1 and CDR2 sequences are SGHRS and YFSETQ. When sampled, the donors appeared nominally healthy, though they likely had unrecorded immune exposures. PCR primers comprised 60 Vbeta and 13 Jbeta primers. The protocol was immunoSEQ multiplex PCR, while the TCRdb copy is restricted to in-frame clones and leaves out a portion. The table has roughly 160,000 clones, about four fifths seen once. Study-level findings and limits: Associated with HLA alleles at 0.05 false discovery rate in a later analysis were 16,951 TCR beta sequences. Some segments of the V type, notably TRBV6-2 and TRBV6-3, were excluded as indistinguishable.

The sample taken for sequencing was PBMCs. The TCR originated in a woman aged 30 to 39 in good health and CMV-seropositive. J is TRBJ2-7 and V is TRBV5-1; 8 nucleotides line up with TRBD1. CDR3 sequence: CASSPLTGAYEQYF. Written as DNA, the CDR3 is TGCGCCAGCAGCCCATTGACAGGGGCCTACGAGCAGTACTTC.